The clone carrying this T cell receptor beta chain was observed a few times. The CDR3 covers 16 residues. V lost 10 bases and J lost 4; bases outside the gene matches: 14. CDR1 is SGHTA and CDR2 is FQGTGA in the germline V gene. Repertoires were generated with immunoSEQ multiplex PCR, while TCRdb's copy carries only in-frame clones and drops some. There are a few hundred thousand clones in the sample; more than 70% occur only once, and over 2% lies in the top ten. This specimen belongs to a study of blood T cell repertoires in COVID-19. The V and J genes are TRBV7-3 and TRBJ2-3; 10 bases line up with TRBD2. Sequencing was carried out using peripheral blood. This sequence was found in a woman in her forties or fifties with acute or convalescent COVID-19. The CDR3 nucleotides are TGTGCCATCCACCTAGCGGGAGCTCAATTGGCAGATACGCAGTATTTT. Translation gives CAIHLAGAQLADTQYF.